This TCR beta chain stems from a study of CD8 T cells in Susac syndrome. Random hexamers served to reverse transcribe about 0.45 to 1 ug RNA. Each CDR3 protein gets one entry after TCRdb re-called the immunoSEQ multiplex PCR reads with MiXCR. This table has about 280,000 distinct CDR3 sequences, 85% appearing once. The ends were cut back, 5 bases at V and 2 bases at J, with 17 bases in the middle. This CDR3 has 16 residues. In germline, CDR1 is MNHEY, CDR2 SMNVEV (reference sequence). The TCR originated in a human donor with multiple sclerosis. Sequenced sample: CD8+ T cells from PBMCs. The gene calls are TRBV27 and TRBJ2-3; D gene uncertain. The CDR3 protein is CASSPHPRDPTDTQYF. CDR3 sequence (DNA): TGTGCCAGCAGTCCCCACCCTAGGGATCCCACAGATACGCAGTATTTT.